One T cell receptor (beta chain) is described in this entry. No cognate antigen has been identified for it. Per-nucleotide qualities are absent, and no much larger clonotype sits a single base away. Every bulk PBMC sample was loaded with the same fixed amount of approximately 0.35 ug of DNA. Following the manufacturer instructions, the immunoSEQ TCRb Assay kit was used to amplify TCR beta CDR3 sequences from genomic DNA. The KAPA Library Quantification Kit for Illumina platforms was used to quantify the pooled libraries by qPCR. Sequencing of the pooled libraries was done on an Illumina NextSeq 500, with clustering at about 0.6-1.1 pM. On the study's bioinformatics: The TCR data were analyzed using immunoSEQ ANALYZER and the R LymphoSeq package. A rearrangement efficiency score was calculated as productive divided by the sum of productive and non-productive CDR3 sequences. Clonality was assessed using the Gini coefficient and diversity using the Renyi index at alpha=1, with pairwise comparisons between timepoints within each patient. Clonal relatedness, based on an edit distance of 3, and repertoire similarity, based on the Bhattacharyya coefficient, were both computed in LymphoSeq. Linear discriminant analysis on week-3 changes in clonality and diversity was built with the R MASS and caret packages to classify response. The immuneACCESS repertoire file appears here via TCRdb, limited to in-frame rearrangements. These files lack a portion of the clones; in checked studies, under half of the deficit traces to unresolved V genes, and the cause of the others is not known. D and trimming come from the DNA, and the V and J calls and clone size come from that table. The sample table contains about 8,800 clones; only one count was recorded for 65% to 90% of them. The top ten hold approximately 1.1% of the sample.

The entry originates in a study of blood T cell dynamics during melanoma immunotherapy (dated by TCRdb to 2018 to 2020). Background on the whole study: Patients had metastatic melanoma and received first-line pembrolizumab or nivolumab plus ipilimumab as standard of care in the United Kingdom. Peripheral T cell receptor repertoires of metastatic melanoma patients were profiled before and after one cycle of checkpoint inhibitor therapy to find early correlates of response. The training cohort consisted of consecutive patients, while an additional independent group of patients from the same centre was pooled to form an external validation set. Beyond this particular receptor, the publication reports: The study was unable to establish whether the T cell clones driving the repertoire changes were melanoma-specific or instead reflected general immune activation. Unlike progressors, patients who went on to achieve disease control showed a bifurcated reorganization of the PBMC repertoire at W3, with either increased clonality or increased diversity. The relatively small sample size was acknowledged as potentially limiting generalization of the results.

Trimming takes 0 bases from V and 10 bases from J, and the germline ends sit 13 bases apart. The germline V gene gives CDR1 as SGHTA and CDR2 as FQGNSA. The CDR3 contains 15 residues, cysteine and phenylalanine counted. This entry keeps only the CDR3 DNA: 45 bases, framed from base 1. The label giving this sample's time point can be read as: week 3, after first cycle of checkpoint inhibitor. Blood samples were collected before treatment (T0) and at week 3 (W3), after the first cycle of checkpoint blockade. Except for two patients with rapid clinical progression, response was assessed 12 weeks after the first infusion by RECIST 1.1; disease control meant complete response, partial response or stable disease. Any patient who had received prior systemic cancer treatment, was on concomitant immunosuppressant therapy or had synchronous other active malignancies was excluded. Both bulk PBMC and plasma cell-free DNA were sequenced for TCR beta so that circulating cells and T cell turnover could be tracked. Lymphoprep and SepMate tubes were used to isolate PBMC from blood, and red cell lysis was then performed. DNA from PBMC and sorted T cell subsets was extracted with QIAamp DNA Blood Mini kits.

The chain links TRBV7-2 with TRBJ1-6, and possibly TRBD1, on 5 matching bases. Here the sequenced sample was blood, taken from a patient treated with checkpoint blockade. This clonotype was sampled from a human donor with melanoma. The CDR3: CASSLARQGNSPLHF. The DNA sequence reads TGTGCCAGCAGCTTAGCTCGGCAGGGAAACTCACCCCTCCACTTT. With the portions outside the CDR3 filled from the reference TRBV7-2 and TRBJ1-6 genes, the complete variable region becomes GAGVSQSPSNKVTEKGKDVELRCDPISGHTALYWYRQSLGQGLEFLIYFQGNSAPDKSGLPSDRFSAERTGGSVSTLTIQRTQQEDSAVYLCASSLARQGNSPLHFGNGTRLTVT.